This T cell receptor (beta chain) comes out of a study of cytomegalovirus exposure and HLA in healthy donors. With 60 Vbeta and 13 Jbeta primers, the PCR was carried out. Assay: immunoSEQ multiplex PCR; the TCRdb copy retains only in-frame clones and omits some. The sample carries approximately 140,000 clones, approximately 73% recorded once. Though nominally healthy at sampling, donors likely had unrecorded immune exposures. Trimming stripped 4 bases from V and 8 bases from J, with 15 bases between. This CDR3 comprises 15 residues. CDR1 is MNHNS, CDR2 SASEGT, per germline. Sequencing was carried out using PBMCs. The chain couples TRBV6-1 to TRBJ1-6; D might be TRBD1 (6 bases). This sequence originates from a woman aged 40 to 50 in good health and CMV-seronegative. CDR3 sequence reads: CASSGAGGGHSPLHF. The CDR3 bases are TGTGCCAGCAGTGGGGCGGGGGGCGGTCATTCACCCCTCCACTTT.